This TCR beta chain was identified during a study of blood T cell repertoires in COVID-19. Study information: The samples span acute and convalescent COVID-19 from the United States, Italy and Spain. PBMCs, B-cell-depleted T cells, or T cells were the source of the cDNA or gDNA that made up the material.

Original processing methods: Using reference gene primer amplification, nucleated cell counts were estimated. TCRdb's copy holds only in-frame clones and misses some; the assay was immunoSEQ multiplex PCR. That table is the source of V, J and clone size, and D and trimming were worked out from the DNA. The sample has under 200,000 clones; roughly 82% are singletons. The length of the CDR3 is 16 residues. Germline CDR1 is MNHEY and CDR2 is SMNVEV (reference sequence). The J segment lost 2 bases and the V segment lost 1 base, leaving 5 bases of the junction unmatched. The sequence was obtained from a woman aged 25 to 45 with acute or convalescent COVID-19. The sample was peripheral blood. The rearrangement links TRBV27 to TRBJ2-3; 8 nucleotides line up with TRBD1. Here the CDR3 reads CASSLLWTGPTDTQYF. Here the CDR3 DNA reads TGTGCCAGCAGTTTATTGTGGACAGGGCCCACAGATACGCAGTATTTT.